This record covers a single TCR beta chain. The target antigen is unknown. This sample was taken from a study of PD-1 blockade in mismatch repair-deficient tumors. General study results and limits: Tumor-resident clones, often absent from pretreatment blood, expanded after pembrolizumab and then contracted. All three positive peptides came from frameshift mutations, yielding about 150 blood TCRs.

Here immunoSEQ multiplex PCR was the method, and the copy in TCRdb shows in-frame clones only, minus some. The repertoire holds about 10,000 clones, with approximately 83% as singletons. This CDR3 has 14 amino acids. V was clipped by 1 base and J by 2 bases, with 3 bases between them. Germline loops: CDR1 SGHVS, CDR2 FQNEAQ. Time point given: roughly 10-day in vitro stimulation with candidate neoantigen peptide 2. TCR sequencing covered a few patients who responded to pembrolizumab. Cells were stimulated around ten days with each of 6 or 7 ELISpot-reactive neoantigens. This sample comprised cells cultured in vitro, obtained from a patient treated with pembrolizumab. The genes are TRBV7-8 and TRBJ2-6; D unclear. The source of this sequence is an adult with mismatch repair-deficient cancer. CDR3 nucleotides: TGTGCCAGCAGCTTAGGGACTGGGGCCAACGTCCTGACTTTC. Protein sequence: CASSLGTGANVLTF. The full variable domain, in which reference TRBV7-8 and TRBJ2-6 provide the parts outside the CDR3, is GAGVSQSPRYKVAKRGQDVALRCDPISGHVSLFWYQQALGQGPEFLTYFQNEAQLDKSGLPSDRFFAERPEGSVSTLKIQRTQQEDSAVYLCASSLGTGANVLTFGAGSRLTVL.